These 8 T cell receptor beta chains share one sample of origin, sequenced in a study of T-cell memory formation after mild COVID-19. TCRdb processed the 5' RACE reads anew with MiXCR; each CDR3 protein has one entry. The sample lists about 340,000 distinct CDR3 sequences; around a fifth were seen once. The sequencing sample was made of PBMCs or a T cell subset sorted from them (not recorded which). Receptor source: an adult woman who had mild COVID-19 (a few samples of this study predate the infection). Cell type and time point are not known.

The V and J genes are TRBV25-1 and TRBJ2-1, with D unclear. This CDR3 region has 13 residues. CDR1 is MGHDK and CDR2 is SYGVNS in the germline V gene. V was cut by 3 bases and J by 8 bases, with 11 bases left in between. Here the CDR3 DNA reads TGTGCCAGCAGTGATAGTCCTGGGGATGAGCAGTTCTTC. Translated, it gives CASSDSPGDEQFF. Full variable domain (outside the CDR3, taken from reference TRBV25-1 and TRBJ2-1): EADIYQTPRYLVIGTGKKITLECSQTMGHDKMYWYQQDPGMELHLIHYSYGVNSTEKGDLSSESTVSRIRTEHFPLTLESARPSHTSQYLCASSDSPGDEQFFGPGTRLTVL.

The gene calls are TRBV7-3 and TRBJ2-3; D remains ambiguous. Trimming pared 2 bases from V and 6 bases from J, leaving 12 bases between. CDR1 and CDR2 (germline): SGHTA, FQGTGA. The CDR3 sequence is 14 residues long. CDR3 coding DNA: TGTGCCAGCAGCTTATTAACCCAAGCGGATACGCAGTATTTT. Its translation: CASSLLTQADTQYF.

The table lists this clonotype with a few counts. V is TRBV5-1 and J is TRBJ2-7; a weak D match, TRBD2 (7 bases). Trimming pared 3 bases from V and 3 bases from J, leaving 22 bases between. The length of the CDR3 is 17 residues. The germline V gene encodes CDR1 SGHRS and CDR2 YFSETQ. This CDR3 reads CASSSSVRGGFGYEQYF. For the CDR3, the DNA is TGCGCCAGCAGCTCGTCCGTCAGGGGAGGGTTTGGCTACGAGCAGTACTTC.

This clonotype was recorded a few times. The gene calls are TRBV20-1 and TRBJ2-3, with 11 bases identical to TRBD2. Germline trimming cut 3 bases from V and 5 bases from J; bases unmatched to any gene: 13. Germline V lookup: CDR1 DFQATT, CDR2 SNEGSKA (reference sequence). The CDR3 has 17 residues. The DNA for the CDR3 is TGCAGTGCTAGTAACCAGATTACTAGCGGGGGTCGAGATACGCAGTATTTT. Protein: CSASNQITSGGRDTQYF.

Only a few counts were recorded for this clonotype. V usage is TRBV15 and J usage is TRBJ2-1; D possibly corresponds to TRBD2 (6 bases). CDR1 is LNHNV and CDR2 is YYDKDF in the germline V gene (reference sequence). This CDR3 has 16 residues. V was clipped by 5 bases and J by 4 bases, with 18 bases between them. CDR3 amino acids: CATSGGLAAPYNEQFF. In DNA form, the CDR3 reads TGTGCCACCAGCGGGGGATTAGCGGCTCCGTACAATGAGCAGTTCTTC.

This chain links TRBV27 with TRBJ2-3, with D possibly matching TRBD2 (6 bases). The CDR3 has 13 residues. Trimming cost V 8 bases and J 3 bases, with 12 bases left between them. Germline V CDR1 and CDR2: MNHEY, SMNVEV (reference sequence). CDR3 residues: CASRRDLTDTQYF. In DNA, the CDR3 is TGTGCCAGCCGGCGGGACTTGACAGATACGCAGTATTTT.

A few counts support this clonotype. This chain uses TRBV9 with TRBJ2-3; D remains unclear. CDR3 size: 13 residues. Germline lookup yields CDR1 SGDLS and CDR2 YYNGEE. The V end lost 2 bases, the J end lost 0 bases, and 4 bases lay between the germline ends. The CDR3 sequence: CASSVASTDTQYF. CDR3 bases: TGTGCCAGCAGCGTGGCGAGCACAGATACGCAGTATTTT.

CDR3 sequence (DNA): TGTGCCAGCAGTTCGTTTCAGAGGGGGACAGGGTTCTACGAGCAGTACTTC. It specifies CASSSFQRGTGFYEQYF. The V call is TRBV28, the J call TRBJ2-7, with TRBD1 matching over 9 bases. Germline-derived CDR1 and CDR2 are MDHEN and SYDVKM. The V segment lost 4 bases and the J segment 3 bases; nucleotides outside the gene matches: 13. The CDR3 sequence is 17 residues long.